This T cell receptor (beta chain) was sequenced in a study of blood T cell repertoires in COVID-19 (dated by TCRdb to about 2020). In terms of the full investigation: Collaborator samples came from the United States, Italy and Spain and covered acute and convalescent phases of COVID-19. The repertoires were made available in a free public database intended to serve as a resource for research on the immune response to SARS-CoV-2. The material from the prospective study consisted of cDNA or gDNA derived from T cells, B-cell-depleted T cells, or PBMCs. Sample metadata almost always included a de-identified subject ID, COVID-19 status, age in years and sex. HLA class I and class II types, where available, came from metadata supplied by the sample provider rather than from assay-based typing. The samples were drawn from two sources: the first 160 participants of the ongoing ImmuneRACE study, and 950 to 1,500 subjects contributed by 6 global collaborators. Deeply sampled blood TCRbeta repertoires from subjects exposed to, actively infected with, or recovered from COVID-19 were included in the dataset. The investigation overall reported the following: The amount of clinical and demographic metadata varied by source and participant and was provided uncurated.

The germline V and J ends show losses of 9 bases and 2 bases respectively, and no gene match explains 30 bases of the junction. CDR1 and CDR2 are drawn from the germline V gene: SGHTA, FQGTGA. The CDR3 starts with the cysteine, ends with the phenylalanine, and has 21 residues. Only the CDR3 region is kept as DNA, spanning 63 bases read in frame from base 1. The immunoSEQ Assay, a bias-controlled multiplex PCR, was used to amplify TCRbeta CDR3 regions from genomic DNA. The source study handled its data this way. The number of nucleated cells in each sample was estimated by amplification of reference gene primers within the assay. To quantify the absolute abundance of each unique TCRbeta CDR3 rearrangement, sequence reads were collapsed and filtered. For each sample, productive Simpson clonality was calculated as the square root of Simpson's diversity index over productive rearrangements. TCRdb holds this immuneACCESS table with in-frame rearrangements only. Some clones are missing; in checked studies, unresolved V genes explain under half, and the rest has no known cause. That table gives V, J and clone size, and the DNA gave D and trimming. This sample is represented by under 200,000 clones; approximately 90% of them were singletons. 10% of the sample is in the top ten clones.

With regard to this clone: Its binding antigen is unknown. No clone much larger than this one lies a single base away; base qualities are absent.

One collaborating source in Seattle enrolled patients while the patients were actively infected and followed the patients over time throughout the course of disease. Each collaborating institution followed its own protocols to collect whole blood in K2EDTA tubes. For TCRbeta analysis, collaborator samples were shipped as frozen whole blood, as isolated PBMCs, or as DNA extracted from either sample type. The chain was built from TRBV7-3 and TRBJ2-7, with 8 central nucleotides matching TRBD1. Sequenced material: peripheral blood. The sequence derives from an older woman with COVID-19, enrolled during active disease. In nucleotides, the sequence is TGTGCCAGTCGCACCGCGGGACAGGTCTACCTCCTTGACGGTCTTCCCTACGAGCAGTACTTC. This sequence encodes CASRTAGQVYLLDGLPYEQYF.